One T cell receptor (beta chain) is described in this entry. Distinct nucleotide sequences in the sample also encode this CDR3. TCRdb's table, derived via immunoSEQ multiplex PCR, lists solely in-frame clones and lacks some. The sample holds under 2,000,000 clones, approximately 95% seen once. Trimming removed 5 bases from V and 4 bases from J; junction bases left unmatched: 4. The CDR3 length is 13 residues. Germline V gives CDR1 MDHEN, CDR2 SYDVKM. As defined, naive CD8 cells were CD45RO-negative and positively selected for CCR7, with terminally differentiated effector memory CD45RA+ cells excluded. This sample was taken from a study of shared clonotypes between healthy human individuals.

The chain employs TRBV28 and TRBJ2-7; 8 bases line up with TRBD1. The receptor comes from a young man in good health. Sample: naive CD8+ T cells sorted from blood. DNA of the CDR3: TGTGCCAGCAGTAGGACAGGGCATTACGAGCAGTACTTC. Translated: CASSRTGHYEQYF.